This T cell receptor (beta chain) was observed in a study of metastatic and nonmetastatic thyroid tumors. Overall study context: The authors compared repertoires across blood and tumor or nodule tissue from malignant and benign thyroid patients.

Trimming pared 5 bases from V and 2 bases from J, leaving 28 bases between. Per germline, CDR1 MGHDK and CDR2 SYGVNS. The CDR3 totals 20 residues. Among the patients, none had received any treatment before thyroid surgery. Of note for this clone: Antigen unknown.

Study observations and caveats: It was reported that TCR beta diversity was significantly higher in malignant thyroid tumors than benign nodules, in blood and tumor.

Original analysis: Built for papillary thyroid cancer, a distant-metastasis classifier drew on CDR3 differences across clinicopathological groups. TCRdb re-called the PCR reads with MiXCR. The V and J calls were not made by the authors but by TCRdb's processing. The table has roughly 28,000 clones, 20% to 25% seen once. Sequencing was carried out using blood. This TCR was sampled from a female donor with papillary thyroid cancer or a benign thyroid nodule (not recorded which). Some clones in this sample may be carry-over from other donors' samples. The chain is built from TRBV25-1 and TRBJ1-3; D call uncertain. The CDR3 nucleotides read TGTGCCAGCAGTCCCGCCACCAACCAACCAGGTATCTTGACTGGAAACACCATATATTTT. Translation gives CASSPATNQPGILTGNTIYF.